The rows below give T cell receptor beta chains drawn from one sample of a study of early T cells in non-severe SARS-CoV-2 infection. From the 5' RACE reads, TCRdb called clonotypes with MiXCR, one entry per CDR3 protein. The sample contains 75,000 to 80,000 distinct CDR3 sequences, approximately 10% of which appear only once. The sequences come from whole blood, collected at baseline. These receptor sequences come from an adult who was a healthcare worker with PCR-confirmed SARS-CoV-2 infection or an uninfected control (not recorded which). CDR3s include the opening cysteine and the closing phenylalanine or tryptophan. D genes are given only for firm matches. A row's size may be missing; if present it is once, few, many or a size class.

d_call	v_call	clone_size	j_call	cdr3_aa	cdr3_nt
.	TRBV4-1	few	TRBJ1-4	CASSQIPLGNEKLFF	TGCGCCAGCAGCCAGATACCTCTTGGTAATGAAAAACTGTTTTTT
.	TRBV28	many	TRBJ2-1	CASSTPFGDNEQFF	TGTGCCAGCAGTACCCCGTTCGGGGACAATGAGCAGTTCTTC
.	TRBV18	.	TRBJ2-7	CASSLRPASYEQYF	TGTGCCAGCTCCTTACGCCCTGCCTCCTACGAGCAGTACTTC
.	TRBV28	few	TRBJ1-5	CASSLSQGLGQPQHF	TGTGCCAGCAGTTTATCCCAGGGTCTAGGACAGCCCCAGCATTTT
TRBD2	TRBV5-1	.	TRBJ2-5	CASGYGLANSEETQYF	TGCGCCAGCGGATACGGACTAGCTAACTCGGAAGAGACCCAGTACTTC
.	TRBV9	many	TRBJ2-3	CASSGEGDTQYF	TGTGCCAGCAGCGGCGAGGGGGATACGCAGTATTTT
TRBD1	TRBV20-1	many	TRBJ1-3	CSATDRGFSGNTIYF	TGCAGTGCTACGGACAGGGGGTTCTCTGGAAACACCATATATTTT
.	TRBV29-1	few	TRBJ1-2	CSVGAGEAYGYTF	TGCAGCGTTGGGGCAGGGGAGGCATATGGCTACACCTTC
TRBD1	TRBV11-1	.	TRBJ1-1	CASSFGQGDTEAFF	TGTGCCAGCAGTTTTGGACAGGGGGACACTGAAGCTTTCTTT
.	TRBV28	few	TRBJ2-7	CASSTYEQYF	TGTGCCAGCTCGACCTACGAGCAGTACTTC
.	TRBV29-1	.	TRBJ1-3	CSVGGAGNTIYF	TGCAGCGTAGGAGGTGCGGGAAACACCATATATTTT
TRBD1	TRBV27	few	TRBJ2-7	CASSPGTGRGQYF	TGTGCCAGCAGTCCGGGGACAGGGAGAGGGCAGTACTTC
TRBD1	TRBV5-1	many	TRBJ2-7	CASSLGQGAAYEQYF	TGCGCCAGCAGCTTGGGACAGGGGGCAGCCTACGAGCAGTACTTC
.	TRBV11-2	.	TRBJ1-5	CASSLDNHSNQPQHF	TGTGCCAGCAGCTTAGATAACCATAGCAATCAGCCCCAGCATTTT
.	TRBV21-1	few	TRBJ1-1	CASSKRGQMNTEAFF	TGTGCCAGCAGCAAAAGGGGACAGATGAACACTGAAGCTTTCTTT
.	TRBV18	.	TRBJ1-1	CASSPPEGVNTEAFF	TGTGCCAGCTCACCGCCTGAGGGGGTGAACACTGAAGCTTTCTTT
.	TRBV5-4	.	TRBJ2-1	CASSLDHNEQFF	TGTGCCAGCAGCTTGGACCACAATGAGCAGTTCTTC